One and the same sample provided the 28 T cell receptor beta chains below, sequenced in a study of blood T cell repertoires in COVID-19. TCRdb's copy holds only in-frame clones and misses some; the assay was immunoSEQ multiplex PCR. Altogether 130,000 or so clones are present, about 80% being singletons, with the ten largest covering around 25%. Material for sequencing was peripheral blood. The receptors stem from a human donor in a cohort sampled during active COVID-19.

This sequence joins TRBV4-1 and TRBJ2-1; the match to TRBD2 covers 9 bases. V was clipped by 2 bases and J by 9 bases; unmatched bases: 14. Germline CDR1 reads MGHRA; CDR2 reads YSYEKL. The CDR3 runs to 17 residues. DNA for the CDR3: TGCGCCAGCAGCCAAAACACCGGGACTAGCCGTCGGATTGAGCAGTTCTTC. Translating gives CASSQNTGTSRRIEQFF.

The sample holds one count of this clone. The rearrangement links TRBV4-3 to TRBJ2-1; 12 positions match TRBD2. J was trimmed by 7 bases and V by 0 bases; bases with no gene match: 4. Germline lookup yields CDR1 LGHNA and CDR2 YSLEER. The CDR3 is 16 amino acids. CDR3 coding DNA: TGCGCCAGCAGCCAAGATTTTGGACTAGCGGGGAATGAGCAGTTCTTC. It is translated as CASSQDFGLAGNEQFF.

The chain has TRBV5-1 and TRBJ2-5; 10 bases align to TRBD1. Per germline, CDR1 SGHRS and CDR2 YFSETQ. CDR3 length: 17 amino acids. After removal of 5 bases from V and 6 bases from J, the junction contained 16 bases not matched to a gene. CDR3 nucleotides: TGCGCCAGCAGACCAAACACCGGGACAGGGGAGAGAAAGACCCAGTACTTC. Its protein is CASRPNTGTGERKTQYF.

The chain combines TRBV6-1 with TRBJ1-5; D possibly corresponds to TRBD1 (5 bases). The CDR3 has 14 amino acids. The V and J ends lost 2 bases and 3 bases respectively, with 8 bases between them. Germline V lookup: CDR1 MNHNS, CDR2 SASEGT. The CDR3 DNA reads as TGTGCCAGCAGTGAACGGACATTCAATCAGCCCCAGCATTTT. Protein sequence: CASSERTFNQPQHF.

This chain joins TRBV5-4 and TRBJ2-5; 7 bases are shared with TRBD1. Germline-derived CDR1 and CDR2 are SGHNT and YYREEE (reference sequence). The CDR3 extends over 14 amino acids. Losses at the gene ends were 2 bases for V and 5 bases for J; bases not matched to a gene: 6. CDR3 sequence reads: CASSLTGDRETQYF. As DNA, the CDR3 is TGTGCCAGCAGCTTAACAGGGGATCGGGAGACCCAGTACTTC.

This chain links TRBV4-3 with TRBJ2-3; TRBD2 matches at 9 bases. V gave up 0 bases and J gave up 5 bases; unmatched junction bases: 9. The CDR3 sequence is 17 residues long. In germline, CDR1 is LGHNA, CDR2 YSLEER. The CDR3 region has the DNA TGCGCCAGCAGCCAAGATGTCGGCGGGGGGGCAAGAGATACGCAGTATTTT. Translation gives CASSQDVGGGARDTQYF.

This chain joins TRBV16 and TRBJ1-2; 8 bases are shared with TRBD1. Germline trimming cut 4 bases from V and 7 bases from J; bases unmatched to any gene: 11. This CDR3 comprises 15 residues. Germline V CDR1 and CDR2: KGHSY, FQNENV. In DNA form, the CDR3 reads TGTGCCAGCAGCCGACAGGGGAGGGCAGGGAGTGGCTACACCTTC. It specifies CASSRQGRAGSGYTF.

The chain joins TRBV28 to TRBJ1-2; D gene ambiguous. V was clipped by 6 bases and J by 3 bases, with 14 bases between them. CDR3 length: 14 residues. Germline V gives CDR1 MDHEN, CDR2 SYDVKM. The CDR3: CASRPPASYYGYTF. CDR3 sequence (DNA): TGTGCCAGCAGGCCGCCTGCGAGTTACTATGGCTACACCTTC.

The chain joins TRBV4-1 to TRBJ1-2; 8 bases map to TRBD1. Trimming cost V 0 bases and J 5 bases; bases outside gene matches: 14. CDR1 and CDR2 from the germline V gene are MGHRA and YSYEKL. The CDR3 length is 18 residues. The CDR3 region is CASSQDLARGRKEYGYTF. CDR3 bases: TGCGCCAGCAGCCAAGATTTGGCCAGGGGGCGAAAAGAGTATGGCTACACCTTC.

The genes are TRBV7-2 and TRBJ1-5; D ambiguous. The germline gives CDR1 SGHTA, CDR2 FQGNSA. The CDR3 extends over 13 amino acids. V gave up 4 bases and J gave up 3 bases, with 7 bases separating them. Here the CDR3 DNA reads TGTGCCAGCAGCTCAGCTATCAATCAGCCCCAGCATTTT. This codes for CASSSAINQPQHF. Looking up the rest from reference TRBV7-2 and TRBJ1-5 gives the full variable domain: GAGVSQSPSNKVTEKGKDVELRCDPISGHTALYWYRQSLGQGLEFLIYFQGNSAPDKSGLPSDRFSAERTGGSVSTLTIQRTQQEDSAVYLCASSSAINQPQHFGDGTRLSIL.

The rearrangement links TRBV7-2 to TRBJ2-5; D is ambiguous. The CDR3 runs 13 residues. Germline V gene data show CDR1 as SGHTA and CDR2 as FQGNSA. Trimming stripped 1 base from V and 6 bases from J, with 9 bases between. This CDR3 is CASSLDFRKTQYF. The CDR3 coding sequence is TGTGCCAGCAGCTTAGATTTTAGAAAGACCCAGTACTTC.

The V call is TRBV6-6, the J call TRBJ1-5; 10 nucleotides line up with TRBD1. The CDR3 sequence is 15 residues long. The germline gives CDR1 MNHNY, CDR2 SVGAGI (reference sequence). Trimming at V came to 0 bases and at J to 6 bases, leaving 2 bases not matched to a gene. CDR3 loop: CASSYSRDRGQPQHF. DNA for the CDR3: TGTGCCAGCAGTTACTCCCGGGACAGGGGTCAGCCCCAGCATTTT.

The genes are TRBV25-1 and TRBJ2-3, with a possible D match to TRBD2 (6 bases). The CDR3 is 15 residues long. The germline gives CDR1 MGHDK, CDR2 SYGVNS. V was trimmed by 3 bases and J by 4 bases, leaving 14 bases between them. The CDR3 nucleotides are TGTGCCAGCAGTGATCCGGGGAGGAGCGCAGATACGCAGTATTTT. Amino acid sequence: CASSDPGRSADTQYF.

The J gene is TRBJ2-7, the V gene TRBV28; D remains unclear. CDR3 length equals 12 residues. Germline CDR1 and CDR2: MDHEN and SYDVKM. Trimming left V 1 base short and J 6 bases short, with 7 bases between. The CDR3 nucleotides are TGTGCCAGCAGTTTATCAGTAAGCGAGCAGTACTTC. Protein: CASSLSVSEQYF.

This clone was seen repeatedly, ten times or more. The chain combines TRBV6-2 or TRBV6-3 with TRBJ1-5; D gene uncertain. CDR3 length: 13 amino acids. Deletions cut 4 bases from V and 2 bases from J, with 6 bases between. Germline CDR1 MNHEY, CDR2 SVGEGT. The CDR3 nucleotides read TGTGCCAGCAGTTCTGAGGGCAATCAGCCCCAGCATTTT. Amino acid sequence: CASSSEGNQPQHF.

The chain is built from TRBV7-2 and TRBJ1-2; TRBD1 aligns across 8 bases. V gave up 7 bases and J gave up 5 bases; unmatched junction bases: 12. This CDR3 spans 15 amino acids. Germline V gives CDR1 SGHTA, CDR2 FQGNSA. The CDR3 DNA follows: TGTGCCAGCACCCTAGACAGGGGAAATTCTTATGGCTACACCTTC. Its protein is CASTLDRGNSYGYTF.

The gene calls are TRBV15 and TRBJ1-5; D is unclear. The CDR3 is 15 residues long. V was clipped by 0 bases and J by 3 bases, with 9 bases between them. Germline-derived CDR1 and CDR2 are LNHNV and YYDKDF (reference sequence). The CDR3 is CATSRDPQVNQPQHF. CDR3 coding DNA: TGTGCCACCAGCAGAGATCCCCAGGTCAATCAGCCCCAGCATTTT.

The chain couples TRBV11-2 to TRBJ2-1; D is ambiguous. CDR3 length equals 15 residues. Germline lookup yields CDR1 SGHAT and CDR2 FQNNGV. With 2 bases removed from V and 7 bases from J, the gap between germline ends came to 15 bases. The DNA for the CDR3 is TGTGCCAGCAGCTTACTGGTCTCAATAGAGAATGAGCAGTTCTTC. Residues: CASSLLVSIENEQFF.

This clone has just a few counts. The chain carries TRBV11-2 and TRBJ2-5, with 7 nucleotides matching TRBD1. The CDR3 consists of 14 residues. CDR1 and CDR2 from the germline V gene are SGHAT and FQNNGV. Unmatched junction bases numbered 8, after V lost 5 bases and J lost 5 bases. DNA for the CDR3: TGTGCCAGCAGCGAACAGGGGATCGCGGAGACCCAGTACTTC. It specifies CASSEQGIAETQYF.

The rearrangement uses TRBV5-4 and TRBJ2-5; D ambiguous. V was pared by 0 bases and J by 2 bases, with 5 bases between. Germline assignment: CDR1 SGHNT and CDR2 YYREEE (reference sequence). The CDR3 is made up of 13 amino acids. This chain's CDR3 is CASSLGGQETQYF. CDR3 nucleotide sequence: TGTGCCAGCAGCTTGGGAGGTCAAGAGACCCAGTACTTC.

The CDR3 here is CASRQLVSYEQYF. CDR3 coding DNA: TGTGCCAGCAGGCAACTAGTGTCCTACGAGCAGTACTTC. This sequence joins TRBV6-5 and TRBJ2-7; D possibly corresponds to TRBD2 (5 bases). Germline CDR1 and CDR2: MNHEY and SVGAGI. This CDR3 spans 13 amino acids. V lost 6 bases and J 1 base, leaving 10 bases between the germline ends.

The chain links TRBV6-1 to TRBJ2-2; TRBD1 aligns across 7 bases. The CDR3 extends over 17 amino acids. Losses at the gene ends were 2 bases for V and 0 bases for J; bases not matched to a gene: 6. The germline V gene encodes CDR1 MNHNS and CDR2 SASEGT. The CDR3 DNA is TGTGCCAGCAGTGAAATGAGGGGGCCCGCGAACACCGGGGAGCTGTTTTTT. It encodes CASSEMRGPANTGELFF.

V gene TRBV7-9 combines with J gene TRBJ1-2; D is ambiguous. The CDR3 extends over 19 amino acids. The germline V gene has CDR1 SEHNR and CDR2 FQNEAQ (reference sequence). Trimming took off 4 bases at V and 4 bases at J, with 28 bases between the two ends. The CDR3 DNA reads TGTGCCAGCAGCTACGGACTCGGAGGCAGGAGATCCCACCCCTATGGCTACACCTTC. This gives the protein CASSYGLGGRRSHPYGYTF.

This chain uses TRBV29-1 with TRBJ2-5; 14 positions match TRBD2. The J segment lost 1 base and the V segment lost 2 bases, leaving 6 bases of the junction unmatched. The CDR3 consists of 17 residues. The germline CDR1 and CDR2 sequences are SQVTM and ANQGSEA. The CDR3 region is CSVEKGLAGEPQETQYF. The CDR3 DNA follows: TGCAGCGTTGAAAAGGGACTAGCGGGAGAGCCCCAAGAGACCCAGTACTTC.

For the CDR3, the DNA is TGTGCCAGCAGCTTGGGACTAGCGGGGGCGCGGTGGAGCCAAGAGACCCAGTACTTC. Protein: CASSLGLAGARWSQETQYF. The chain uses TRBV7-2 and TRBJ2-5, with 14 nucleotides matching TRBD2. Germline loops: CDR1 SGHTA, CDR2 FQGNSA. V lost 3 bases, J lost 1 base, and 10 bases stayed unmatched. The CDR3 has 19 residues.

CDR3 in DNA: TGTGCCAGCTCACCCCAGGGCCTTTACAATGAGCAGTTCTTC. Its protein product is CASSPQGLYNEQFF. This chain uses TRBV18 with TRBJ2-1; the D gene is possibly TRBD1 (5 bases). Germline values: CDR1 KGHSH, CDR2 LQKENI. The CDR3 has 14 amino acids. Trimming stripped 3 bases from V and 4 bases from J, with 10 bases between.

CDR3 loop: CSVRRDRGRPDTQYF. The DNA for the CDR3 is TGCAGCGTCCGAAGGGACAGGGGGCGCCCAGATACGCAGTATTTT. The gene calls are TRBV29-1 and TRBJ2-3; 12 nucleotides match TRBD1. Germline V gene data show CDR1 as SQVTM and CDR2 as ANQGSEA. The trim removed 6 bases at V and 4 bases at J, leaving 8 bases unmatched. The CDR3 spans 15 residues.

This chain's CDR3 is CASSPRLAGDGEQFF. The CDR3 DNA reads as TGTGCCAGCAGCCCGAGACTAGCGGGAGATGGTGAGCAGTTCTTC. This chain uses TRBV7-2 with TRBJ2-1; 12 nucleotides agree with TRBD2. This CDR3 has 15 amino acids. Looked up from germline, CDR1 is SGHTA and CDR2 is FQGNSA. The junction had 8 bases not matched to a gene; V was cut back by 5 bases and J by 9 bases.